The clone carrying this T cell receptor beta chain was counted at least ten times. Profiled with immunoSEQ multiplex PCR; TCRdb holds only in-frame clones, not every one. The data show a few hundred thousand clones, about 65% seen once. This record belongs to a study of shared clonotypes between healthy human individuals. CD4+ cell separation produced CD45RA+ naive and CD45RA-negative memory subsets. The clonotype originates from a man in his thirties or forties in good health. The sample taken for sequencing was memory CD4+ T cells sorted from blood. Subset specified: CD45RA-negative fraction.

The DNA of the CDR3 is TGCGCCAGCAGCTTGTCAGGGATGAACACTGAAGCTTTCTTT. Its translation is CASSLSGMNTEAFF. The chain uses TRBV5-1 and TRBJ1-1; a weak D match, TRBD1 (5 bases). The CDR3 spans 14 residues. The V end was cut by 1 base, the J end by 0 bases, with 7 bases between. Germline CDR1 reads SGHRS; CDR2 reads YFSETQ.